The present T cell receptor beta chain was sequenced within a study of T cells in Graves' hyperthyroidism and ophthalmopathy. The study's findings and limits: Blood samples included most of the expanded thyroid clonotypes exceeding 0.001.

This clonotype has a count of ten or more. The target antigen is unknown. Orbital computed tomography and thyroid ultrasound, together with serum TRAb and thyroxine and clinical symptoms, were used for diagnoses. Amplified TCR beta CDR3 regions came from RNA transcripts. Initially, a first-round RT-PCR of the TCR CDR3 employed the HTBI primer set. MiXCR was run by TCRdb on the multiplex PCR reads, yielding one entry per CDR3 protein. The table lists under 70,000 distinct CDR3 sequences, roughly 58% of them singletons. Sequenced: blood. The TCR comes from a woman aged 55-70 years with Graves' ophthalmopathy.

The CDR3 bases are TGCGCCAGCAGGCTCGGGGTGGGCAGCTCCGATACGCAGTATTTT. Protein: CASRLGVGSSDTQYF. This chain uses TRBV4-3 with TRBJ2-3, with D perhaps matching TRBD2 (5 bases). Germline V lookup: CDR1 LGHNA, CDR2 YSLEER. V lost 6 bases and J lost 6, with 19 bases in between. CDR3 length: 15 residues.